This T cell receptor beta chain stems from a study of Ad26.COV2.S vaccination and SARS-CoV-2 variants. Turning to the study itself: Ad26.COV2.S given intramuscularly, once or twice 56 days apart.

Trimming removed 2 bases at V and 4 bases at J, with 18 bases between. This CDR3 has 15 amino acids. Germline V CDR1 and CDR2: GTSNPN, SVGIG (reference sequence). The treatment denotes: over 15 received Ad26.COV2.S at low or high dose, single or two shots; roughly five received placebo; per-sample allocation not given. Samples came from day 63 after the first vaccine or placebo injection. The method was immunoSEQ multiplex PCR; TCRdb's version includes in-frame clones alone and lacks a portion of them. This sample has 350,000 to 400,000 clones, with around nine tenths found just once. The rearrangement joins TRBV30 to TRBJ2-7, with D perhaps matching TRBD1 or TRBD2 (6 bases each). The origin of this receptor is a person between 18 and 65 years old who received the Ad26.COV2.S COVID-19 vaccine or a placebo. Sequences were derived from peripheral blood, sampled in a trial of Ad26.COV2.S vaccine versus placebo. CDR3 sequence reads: CAWSRFRGGPYEQYF. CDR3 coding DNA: TGTGCCTGGAGTAGGTTCAGGGGAGGCCCTTACGAGCAGTACTTC.